One sample yielded the 32 T cell receptor beta chains listed below, sequenced in a study of cytomegalovirus exposure and HLA in healthy donors. With 60 Vbeta and 13 Jbeta primers, the PCR was carried out. TCRdb's table, derived via immunoSEQ multiplex PCR, lists solely in-frame clones and lacks some. The sample has about 57,000 clones, around 83% seen once. Sequencing used PBMCs. The receptors come from a man younger than 40 in good health and CMV-seronegative.

The chain employs TRBV6-4 and TRBJ2-3, with D unresolved. Trimming took 6 bases from V and 0 from J, leaving 13 bases between them. The CDR3 sequence is 15 residues long. Germline V gene lookup returns CDR1 MRHNA and CDR2 SNTAGT. CDR3 loop: CASSPTPTSTDTQYF. CDR3 bases: TGTGCCAGCAGCCCGACTCCAACTAGCACAGATACGCAGTATTTT.

The rearrangement uses TRBV13 and TRBJ2-3; 11 nucleotides align to TRBD2. J was trimmed by 3 bases and V by 3 bases; bases with no gene match: 2. Germline CDR1 reads PRHDT; CDR2 reads FYEKMQ (reference sequence). The CDR3 runs 15 residues. This CDR3 reads CASSFRTSGTDTQYF. The CDR3 DNA sequence: TGTGCCAGCAGCTTCCGGACTAGCGGGACAGATACGCAGTATTTT. Full variable domain (rest looked up from reference TRBV13 and TRBJ2-3): AAGVIQSPRHLIKEKRETATLKCYPIPRHDTVYWYQQGPGQDPQFLISFYEKMQSDKGSIPDRFSAQQFSDYHSELNMSSLELGDSALYFCASSFRTSGTDTQYFGPGTRLTVL.

The V gene is TRBV5-8, the J gene TRBJ2-3; TRBD2 agrees at 7 bases. Germline-derived CDR1 and CDR2 are SGHTS and YDEGEE. Trimming at V came to 7 bases and at J to 2 bases, leaving 10 bases not matched to a gene. The CDR3 sequence is 15 residues long. The CDR3 here is CASSPRGGNTDTQYF. In DNA, the CDR3 is TGTGCCAGCTCCCCCCGCGGGGGAAACACAGATACGCAGTATTTT.

This clone was seen once. The chain joins TRBV5-4 to TRBJ2-7; D possibly corresponds to TRBD2 (6 bases). Germline CDR1 SGHNT, CDR2 YYREEE (reference sequence). Trimming shortened V by 0 bases and J by 2 bases, and 12 bases separated the two germline ends. This CDR3 spans 15 amino acids. This CDR3 is CASSLELAATYEQYF. DNA of the CDR3: TGTGCCAGCAGCTTGGAGTTAGCGGCAACCTACGAGCAGTACTTC.

The genes are TRBV5-6 and TRBJ2-5; D unclear. Germline values: CDR1 SGHDT, CDR2 YYEEEE. This CDR3 spans 12 amino acids. Trimming removed 4 bases from V and 5 bases from J, with 9 bases in between. As DNA, the CDR3 is TGTGCCAGCAGCCACCTGCGGGAGACCCAGTACTTC. Translation: CASSHLRETQYF.

There are a few counts of this clone. This chain joins TRBV7-8 and TRBJ2-1, with a possible D match to TRBD1 (5 bases). CDR3 length: 17 amino acids. The ends were cut back, 2 bases at V and 0 bases at J, with 14 bases in the middle. CDR1 is SGHVS and CDR2 is FQNEAQ in the germline V gene. The CDR3 loop reads CASSLFPTVLSYNEQFF. The DNA for the CDR3 is TGTGCCAGCAGCTTATTCCCGACAGTCCTCTCCTACAATGAGCAGTTCTTC.

The chain couples TRBV27 to TRBJ2-7; 9 nucleotides match TRBD2. J was trimmed by 1 base and V by 6 bases; bases with no gene match: 10. The CDR3 length is 16 residues. Germline V lookup: CDR1 MNHEY, CDR2 SMNVEV (reference sequence). CDR3 nucleotide sequence: TGTGCCAGCAGCCCTCAAGCGGGAGGTTTATCCTACGAGCAGTACTTC. Translation gives CASSPQAGGLSYEQYF.

The chain links TRBV15 to TRBJ2-6, with 10 bases identical to TRBD1. The V and J ends lost 0 bases and 8 bases, in that order; junction bases with no gene match: 13. The CDR3 totals 19 residues. Germline values: CDR1 LNHNV, CDR2 YYDKDF (reference sequence). The CDR3 sequence is CATSRDHWGRTGGTNVLTF. Here the CDR3 DNA reads TGTGCCACCAGCAGAGATCACTGGGGCCGGACAGGGGGAACCAACGTCCTGACTTTC.

V usage is TRBV18 and J usage is TRBJ2-5; D not resolved. The V end was cut by 0 bases, the J end by 3 bases, with 8 bases between. The germline V gene encodes CDR1 KGHSH and CDR2 LQKENI. This CDR3 region has 14 residues. CDR3 amino acids: CASSPPVTEETQYF. The CDR3, as DNA: TGTGCCAGCTCACCACCGGTAACAGAAGAGACCCAGTACTTC.

The chain employs TRBV9 and TRBJ1-1; D may be TRBD1 (6 bases). Germline V lookup: CDR1 SGDLS, CDR2 YYNGEE. This CDR3 is built from 13 residues. Trimming took off 3 bases at V and 3 bases at J, with 9 bases between the two ends. DNA of the CDR3: TGTGCCAGCAGCGAGGGGGGGGACACTGAAGCTTTCTTT. It codes for CASSEGGDTEAFF.

The chain combines TRBV7-8 with TRBJ1-5; weak D call: TRBD1 (5 bases). V dropped 4 bases and J dropped 2 bases, with 18 bases sitting between them. The CDR3 covers 17 residues. Germline assignment: CDR1 SGHVS and CDR2 FQNEAQ. DNA for the CDR3: TGTGCCAGCAGCTGGCTGACACTATCCAGGGGCAATCAGCCCCAGCATTTT. Protein product: CASSWLTLSRGNQPQHF.

The CDR3 nucleotides read TGTGCCAGTACCCTACAGGGGGCCAACTCTGGAAACACCATATATTTT. It is translated as CASTLQGANSGNTIYF. The gene calls are TRBV19 and TRBJ1-3, with TRBD1 matching 9 bases. Germline V lookup: CDR1 LNHDA, CDR2 SQIVND (reference sequence). V shed 7 bases, J shed 0 bases, and the junction held 7 bases outside the gene matches. The CDR3 loop spans 16 amino acids.

The V and J genes are TRBV5-5 and TRBJ2-5; D might be TRBD1 (5 bases). V lost 4 bases, J lost 4 bases, and 11 bases lay in between. This CDR3 spans 13 amino acids. Germline V gene lookup returns CDR1 SGHKS and CDR2 YYEKEE (reference sequence). The CDR3: CASSPDRAETQYF. The CDR3 coding sequence is TGTGCCAGCAGCCCCGACAGAGCAGAGACCCAGTACTTC.

CDR3: CASSSNYNEQFF. In DNA, the CDR3 is TGTGCCAGCAGCTCAAACTACAATGAGCAGTTCTTC. The chain uses TRBV7-3 and TRBJ2-1; D not resolved. V was clipped by 4 bases and J by 3 bases, with 4 bases between them. Germline V gene data show CDR1 as SGHTA and CDR2 as FQGTGA. The CDR3 covers 12 residues.

V gene TRBV5-1 combines with J gene TRBJ2-7; 8 bases match TRBD2. This CDR3 comprises 15 residues. Germline lookup yields CDR1 SGHRS and CDR2 YFSETQ. V lost 3 bases and J lost 7; bases outside the gene matches: 12. DNA for the CDR3: TGCGCCAGCAGCTCCACCCAAGCGGGAGTGGAAGAGCAGTACTTC. As protein: CASSSTQAGVEEQYF.

The chain links TRBV15 to TRBJ2-1; 9 positions agree with TRBD1. Germline loops: CDR1 LNHNV, CDR2 YYDKDF (reference sequence). The CDR3 runs 13 residues. Trimming cost V 8 bases and J 8 bases; bases outside gene matches: 7. CDR3 in amino acids: CATGTGNKDEQFF. DNA for the CDR3: TGTGCCACCGGGACAGGGAATAAGGATGAGCAGTTCTTC.

The genes are TRBV7-8 and TRBJ2-7, with a weak D call TRBD1 (5 bases). CDR3 length: 16 residues. Germline V lookup: CDR1 SGHVS, CDR2 FQNEAQ. Trimming took 2 bases from V and 4 from J, leaving 18 bases between them. The CDR3 reads CASSLRPSAGRYEQYF. The CDR3 DNA sequence: TGTGCCAGCAGCTTAAGACCGTCGGCAGGGCGGTACGAGCAGTACTTC.

The gene calls are TRBV7-6 and TRBJ2-5, with 9 bases lining up with TRBD2. The CDR3 is 16 residues long. The V segment lost 1 base and the J segment 1 base; nucleotides outside the gene matches: 4. Germline V gene lookup returns CDR1 SGHVS and CDR2 FNYEAQ. For the CDR3, the DNA is TGTGCCAGCAGCTTAGTTAGCGGGGGACCCCAAGAGACCCAGTACTTC. This translates into CASSLVSGGPQETQYF.

The chain links TRBV15 to TRBJ1-6; possibly TRBD1 for D (5 bases). The CDR3 extends over 17 amino acids. V gave up 0 bases and J gave up 0 bases, with 9 bases separating them. Germline V lookup: CDR1 LNHNV, CDR2 YYDKDF (reference sequence). Here the CDR3 DNA reads TGTGCCACCAGCAGAGATGCAGGGAACTCCTATAATTCACCCCTCCACTTT. It is translated as CATSRDAGNSYNSPLHF.

The chain employs TRBV27 and TRBJ2-7, with 10 bases identical to TRBD1. Trimming took 4 bases from V and 6 from J; bases not matched to a gene: 3. The CDR3 sequence is 13 residues long. The germline CDR1 and CDR2 sequences are MNHEY and SMNVEV (reference sequence). CDR3 sequence (DNA): TGTGCCAGCAGTTCCAGGACAGGGGGCGAGCAGTACTTC. This gives the protein CASSSRTGGEQYF.

In DNA form, the CDR3 reads TGTGCCAGCAGCCCAGGGACAGGGTACGAGCAGTACTTC. This codes for CASSPGTGYEQYF. The chain employs TRBV7-3 and TRBJ2-7, with 9 bases fitting TRBD1. This CDR3 is 13 amino acids long. V lost 5 bases and J lost 4; bases outside the gene matches: 3. In germline, CDR1 is SGHTA, CDR2 FQGTGA. The whole variable domain, filled in from reference TRBV7-3 and TRBJ2-7, reads GAGVSQTPSNKVTEKGKYVELRCDPISGHTALYWYRQSLGQGPEFLIYFQGTGAADDSGLPNDRFFAVRPEGSVSTLKIQRTERGDSAVYLCASSPGTGYEQYFGPGTRLTVT.

The gene calls are TRBV27 and TRBJ2-1, with TRBD2 matching over 13 bases. The CDR3 covers 18 residues. Germline V CDR1 and CDR2: MNHEY, SMNVEV (reference sequence). V shed 4 bases and J 2 bases; nucleotides not matched to a gene: 8. In DNA, the CDR3 is TGTGCCAGCAGTTCGACCCCGGGACTAGCGGGACCCTACAATGAGCAGTTCTTC. It is translated as CASSSTPGLAGPYNEQFF.

This clone was found a few times. V gene TRBV7-8 combines with J gene TRBJ2-2; 7 nucleotides match TRBD2. Unmatched junction bases numbered 9, after V lost 7 bases and J lost 1 base. The CDR3 sequence is 16 residues long. Germline V gene sequence: CDR1 SGHVS, CDR2 FQNEAQ. In DNA, the CDR3 is TGTGCCAGCACCCGATCTAGGGAGGGGAACACCGGGGAGCTGTTTTTT. The encoded protein is CASTRSREGNTGELFF.

V is TRBV11-3 and J is TRBJ2-1; D is undetermined. Germline assignment: CDR1 SGHNT and CDR2 YENEEA. CDR3 length equals 14 residues. Trimming took 9 bases from V and 3 from J, leaving 15 bases between them. CDR3 residues: CASARGRLYNEQFF. The CDR3 DNA sequence: TGTGCCAGTGCCAGAGGTAGACTCTACAATGAGCAGTTCTTC.

This chain uses TRBV5-1 with TRBJ2-1, with 8 bases fitting TRBD1. V shed 0 bases, J shed 3 bases, and the junction held 2 bases outside the gene matches. CDR3 length: 15 amino acids. The germline CDR1 and CDR2 sequences are SGHRS and YFSETQ. Written as DNA, the CDR3 is TGCGCCAGCAGCTTGGGGACAGGGAGCTACAATGAGCAGTTCTTC. Its protein is CASSLGTGSYNEQFF.

The chain combines TRBV5-1 with TRBJ2-1, with D perhaps TRBD1 (6 bases). CDR3 length: 16 amino acids. Germline assignment: CDR1 SGHRS and CDR2 YFSETQ. V dropped 3 bases and J dropped 2 bases, with 15 bases sitting between them. CDR3 sequence reads: CASSYDRFKAYNEQFF. The CDR3 DNA follows: TGCGCCAGCAGCTACGACAGGTTTAAGGCCTACAATGAGCAGTTCTTC. The variable domain in full, with the rest retrieved from reference TRBV5-1 and TRBJ2-1, is KAGVTQTPRYLIKTRGQQVTLSCSPISGHRSVSWYQQTPGQGLQFLFEYFSETQRNKGNFPGRFSGRQFSNSRSEMNVSTLELGDSALYLCASSYDRFKAYNEQFFGPGTRLTVL.

This chain uses TRBV9 with TRBJ2-3; no reliable D call. The germline V gene has CDR1 SGDLS and CDR2 YYNGEE. CDR3 length: 14 amino acids. Trimming took off 0 bases at V and 6 bases at J, with 11 bases between the two ends. CDR3 nucleotides: TGTGCCAGCAGCGTAGGACTCCAGCATGATACGCAGTATTTT. As protein: CASSVGLQHDTQYF.

The V call is TRBV5-4, the J call TRBJ1-1, with 7 bases fitting TRBD1. The V and J ends lost 2 bases and 1 base, in that order; junction bases with no gene match: 2. This CDR3 has 14 residues. Germline V gene lookup returns CDR1 SGHNT and CDR2 YYREEE (reference sequence). Written as DNA, the CDR3 is TGTGCCAGCAGCTTAGCAGGGGGGAACACTGAAGCTTTCTTT. Its protein is CASSLAGGNTEAFF.

The chain couples TRBV7-9 to TRBJ2-1, with TRBD1 identical over 8 bases. The junction had 8 bases not matched to a gene; V was cut back by 4 bases and J by 9 bases. The CDR3 has 14 amino acids. Germline CDR1 is SEHNR and CDR2 is FQNEAQ (reference sequence). The CDR3 is CASSSGTGPFEQFF. The CDR3 nucleotides are TGTGCCAGCAGCTCCGGGACAGGTCCCTTTGAGCAGTTCTTC.

The V and J genes are TRBV5-6 and TRBJ2-7, with D tentatively TRBD1 (5 bases). Germline V lookup: CDR1 SGHDT, CDR2 YYEEEE. Between the trimmed V and J ends, which lost 4 bases and 2 bases, there was a span of 10 bases. The CDR3 has 13 amino acids. In DNA form, the CDR3 reads TGTGCCAGCAGCCCAGGGTTAACCTACGAGCAGTACTTC. Its translation: CASSPGLTYEQYF.

The chain employs TRBV4-3 and TRBJ2-2, with D perhaps TRBD1 (5 bases). Trimming pared 1 base from V and 3 bases from J, leaving 12 bases between. This CDR3 is 16 amino acids long. Germline V gene lookup returns CDR1 LGHNA and CDR2 YSLEER. CDR3 bases: TGCGCCAGCAGCCAAGCCCCGGCAGGGCACACCGGGGAGCTGTTTTTT. Translation: CASSQAPAGHTGELFF.

Comments on this clone: The junction shows a germline mismatch at one end, possibly a read error. The chain joins TRBV7-9 to TRBJ1-4, with D possibly matching TRBD1 (5 bases). This CDR3 is 16 amino acids long. Germline values: CDR1 SEHNR, CDR2 FQNEAQ (reference sequence). The CDR3 nucleotides are TGTTCCAGCAGCTCGGTCACGGGACTGGCTAATGAAAAACTGTTTTTT. Encoded protein: CSSSSVTGLANEKLFF.